This entry lists 12 T cell receptor beta chains sequenced from one sample in a study of human T cells and chemical hapten exposure. Sample time point: patch test 1, 2 weeks after DPC sensitization. Treatment noted: therapeutic diphenylcyclopropenone sensitization with weekly scalp DPC. A single record per CDR3 protein comes from TCRdb applying MiXCR to the RACE reads. This table has nearly 350,000 distinct CDR3 sequences, about 7% appearing once. This material consisted of whole blood, taken in connection with sensitization to the hapten diphenylcyclopropenone (DPC). The receptor source for this set is a woman aged 18-29 years with alopecia areata. Some clones in this sample may be carry-over from other donors' samples.

This clonotype has at least ten counts. V is TRBV27 and J is TRBJ2-7, with 11 bases matching TRBD1. Unmatched junction bases numbered 6, after V lost 8 bases and J lost 3 bases. The CDR3 covers 14 residues. Germline V gene data show CDR1 as MNHEY and CDR2 as SMNVEV (reference sequence). The CDR3 reads CASSGDRGVYEQYF. CDR3 sequence (DNA): TGTGCCAGCTCTGGGGACAGGGGGGTCTACGAGCAGTACTTC.

The chain uses TRBV5-1 and TRBJ2-6; possible D gene TRBD1, 5 bases. This CDR3 region has 18 residues. The germline V gene has CDR1 SGHRS and CDR2 YFSETQ. The V end was cut by 1 base, the J end by 0 bases, with 14 bases between. The CDR3 reads CASSLSGYSLSGANVLTF. The CDR3 coding sequence is TGCGCCAGCAGCTTGTCAGGGTACTCCCTCTCTGGGGCCAACGTCCTGACTTTC.

This clonotype appeared a few times. The rearrangement uses TRBV6-2 or TRBV6-3 and TRBJ2-5; no reliable D call. The CDR3 is 15 amino acids. V dropped 2 bases and J dropped 1 base, with 11 bases sitting between them. CDR1 is MNHEY and CDR2 is SVGEGT in the germline V gene. The CDR3 region is CASSYQGQAQETQYF. CDR3 nucleotide sequence: TGTGCCAGCAGTTACCAAGGTCAGGCCCAAGAGACCCAGTACTTC.

The sample holds many counts of this clonotype. This chain connects TRBV29-1 to TRBJ2-7; TRBD2 might be the D (7 bases). The CDR3 is 13 amino acids. Germline V gene data show CDR1 as SQVTM and CDR2 as ANQGSEA. V was cut by 4 bases and J by 2 bases, with 12 bases left in between. The CDR3: CSVVTGRAYEQYF. CDR3 nucleotides: TGCAGCGTTGTAACAGGGAGGGCCTACGAGCAGTACTTC.

This clonotype was counted a few times. V usage is TRBV15 and J usage is TRBJ2-3, with TRBD2 matching over 7 bases. CDR3 length: 17 amino acids. The ends lost 8 bases at V and 5 bases at J; junction bases unmatched: 19. Germline CDR1 is LNHNV and CDR2 is YYDKDF (reference sequence). The CDR3 sequence is CATHEITLLAWGDTQYF. CDR3 bases: TGTGCCACCCACGAGATCACTTTACTAGCGTGGGGAGATACGCAGTATTTT.

There are many counts of this clonotype. The V gene is TRBV28, the J gene TRBJ2-5; 8 nucleotides line up with TRBD1. The J segment lost 0 bases and the V segment lost 7 bases, leaving 7 bases of the junction unmatched. CDR1 MDHEN and CDR2 SYDVKM come from the germline V gene. The CDR3 is made up of 15 amino acids. The chain's CDR3 is CASKLGQADQETQYF. CDR3 nucleotide sequence: TGTGCCAGCAAATTGGGACAGGCGGACCAAGAGACCCAGTACTTC.

The chain uses TRBV12-3 or TRBV12-4 and TRBJ1-6; tentatively, D is TRBD1 (6 bases). Deletions cut 8 bases from V and 0 bases from J, with 20 bases between. This CDR3 region has 18 residues. This chain's CDR3 is CASGPPRGAISYNSPLHF. CDR3 nucleotides: TGTGCCAGCGGCCCTCCCCGGGGGGCGATCTCCTATAATTCACCCCTCCACTTT.

About this clonotype: One end of the junction does not line up with germline, which may come from a read error. This chain joins TRBV7-7 and TRBJ2-3, with TRBD1 matching over 9 bases. CDR1 and CDR2 (germline): SSHAT, FNYEAQ (reference sequence). The CDR3 is 15 amino acids. In DNA form, the CDR3 reads TGTGCTAGCAGCCTGGGGACAGGGATCACAGATACGCAGTATTTT. Translating it yields CASSLGTGITDTQYF.

This clonotype was seen at least ten times. The gene calls are TRBV5-1 and TRBJ2-2, with 7 positions matching TRBD1. This CDR3 has 15 residues. The J segment lost 3 bases and the V segment lost 2 bases, leaving 4 bases of the junction unmatched. Germline CDR1 SGHRS, CDR2 YFSETQ. CDR3 sequence (DNA): TGCGCCAGCAGCTTAACAGGGGTGGACACCGGGGAGCTGTTTTTT. Translated, it gives CASSLTGVDTGELFF.

This clonotype was seen repeatedly, ten times or more. The V call is TRBV3-1, the J call TRBJ1-2, with TRBD1 matching 8 bases. V lost 0 bases, J lost 7 bases, and 4 bases stayed unmatched. This CDR3 spans 14 amino acids. CDR1 LGHDT and CDR2 YNNKEL come from the germline V gene (reference sequence). CDR3 DNA: TGTGCCAGCAGCCAAGATCCCGACAGGGGTGGCTACACCTTC. This codes for CASSQDPDRGGYTF.

In its sample, this clonotype was seen many times. The V gene is TRBV28, the J gene TRBJ2-7; a possible D gene is TRBD2 (5 bases). The ends were cut back, 2 bases at V and 6 bases at J, with 14 bases in the middle. The CDR3 consists of 14 residues. In germline, CDR1 is MDHEN, CDR2 SYDVKM. The CDR3 loop is CASSLASVRGEQYF. The CDR3 coding sequence is TGTGCCAGCAGTTTAGCGTCGGTACGGGGCGAGCAGTACTTC.

This clonotype was seen only a few times. The V and J genes are TRBV6-2 or TRBV6-3 and TRBJ2-4; 9 bases are a match to TRBD1. Per germline, CDR1 MNHEY and CDR2 SVGEGT. The trim removed 5 bases at V and 7 bases at J, leaving 12 bases unmatched. This CDR3 comprises 16 residues. This CDR3 is CASSMGQGPSPNIQYF. The CDR3 DNA follows: TGTGCCAGCAGTATGGGACAGGGCCCCTCCCCGAACATTCAGTACTTC.